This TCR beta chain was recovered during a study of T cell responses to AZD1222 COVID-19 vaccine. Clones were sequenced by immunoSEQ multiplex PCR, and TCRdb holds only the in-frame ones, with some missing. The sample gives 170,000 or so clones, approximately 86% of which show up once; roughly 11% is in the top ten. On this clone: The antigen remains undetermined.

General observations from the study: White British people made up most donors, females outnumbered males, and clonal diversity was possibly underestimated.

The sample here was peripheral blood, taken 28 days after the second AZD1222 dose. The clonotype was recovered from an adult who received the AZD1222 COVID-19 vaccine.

The CDR3 is CASSKWGWTGAQGQETQYF. The CDR3 nucleotides read TGTGCCAGCAGCAAATGGGGGTGGACAGGGGCGCAGGGCCAAGAGACCCAGTACTTC. The chain is built from TRBV21-1 and TRBJ2-5; TRBD1 was called by the table and not checked on the DNA. TRBV21-1 is a recognized pseudogene. This CDR3 comprises 19 residues.